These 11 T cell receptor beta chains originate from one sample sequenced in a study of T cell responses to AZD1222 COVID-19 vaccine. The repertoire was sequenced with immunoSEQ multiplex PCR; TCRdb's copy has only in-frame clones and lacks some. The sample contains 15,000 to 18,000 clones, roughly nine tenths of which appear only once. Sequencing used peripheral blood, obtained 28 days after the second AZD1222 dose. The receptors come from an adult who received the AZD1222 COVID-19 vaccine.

The CDR3 DNA sequence: TGTGCCAGCAGCCAAGAGCCAAGACTAGCGGGAGTCGGATACGAGCAGTACTTC. Protein product: CASSQEPRLAGVGYEQYF. The chain couples TRBV3-1 (or the pseudogene TRBV3-2) to TRBJ2-7, with 12 bases fitting TRBD2. CDR1 is LGHDT, CDR2 YNNKEL, per germline (reference sequence). The CDR3 extends over 18 amino acids. Losses at the gene ends were 0 bases for V and 4 bases for J; bases not matched to a gene: 10.

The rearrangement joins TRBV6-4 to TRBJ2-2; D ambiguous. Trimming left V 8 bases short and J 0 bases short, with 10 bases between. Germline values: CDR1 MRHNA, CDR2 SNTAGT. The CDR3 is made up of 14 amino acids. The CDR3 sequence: CASSVSANTGELFF. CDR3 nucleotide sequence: TGTGCCAGCTCAGTCTCAGCGAACACCGGGGAGCTGTTTTTT.

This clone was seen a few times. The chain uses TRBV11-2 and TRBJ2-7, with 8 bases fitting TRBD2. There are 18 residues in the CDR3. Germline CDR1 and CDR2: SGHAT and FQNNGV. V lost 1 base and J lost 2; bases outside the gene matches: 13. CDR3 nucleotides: TGTGCCAGCAGCTTAGGGGGGGAGGCGAGCGGGAGTCCCTACGAGCAGTACTTC. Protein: CASSLGGEASGSPYEQYF.

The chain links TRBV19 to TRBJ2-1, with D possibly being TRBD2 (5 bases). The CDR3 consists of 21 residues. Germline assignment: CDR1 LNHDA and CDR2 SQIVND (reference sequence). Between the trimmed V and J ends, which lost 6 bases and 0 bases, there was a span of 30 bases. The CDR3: CASSQLESRTSHLSSYNEQFF. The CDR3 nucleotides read TGTGCCAGTAGCCAACTAGAGTCGCGGACGAGCCACCTTAGCTCCTACAATGAGCAGTTCTTC.

The CDR3 DNA follows: TGTGCCAGCAGCCAACAGAGAGGAACCACTGAAGCTTTCTTT. This codes for CASSQQRGTTEAFF. The chain couples TRBV5-4 to TRBJ1-1; no definite D call. Trimming cost V 4 bases and J 4 bases, with 14 bases left between them. Germline-derived CDR1 and CDR2 are SGHNT and YYREEE (reference sequence). This CDR3 has 14 amino acids.

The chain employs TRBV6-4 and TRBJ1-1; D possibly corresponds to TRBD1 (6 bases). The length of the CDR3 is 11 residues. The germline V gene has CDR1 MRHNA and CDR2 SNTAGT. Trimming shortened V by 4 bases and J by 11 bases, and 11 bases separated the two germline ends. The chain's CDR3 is CASSVTGCAFF. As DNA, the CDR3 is TGTGCCAGCAGTGTAACAGGGTGCGCTTTCTTT.

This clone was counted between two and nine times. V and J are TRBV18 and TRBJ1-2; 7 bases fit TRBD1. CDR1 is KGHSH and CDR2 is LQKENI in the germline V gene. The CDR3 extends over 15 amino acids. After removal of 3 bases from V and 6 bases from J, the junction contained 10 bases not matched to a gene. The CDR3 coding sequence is TGTGCCAGCTCACCCCCGACAGGGATGTACGATGGCTACACCTTC. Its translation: CASSPPTGMYDGYTF. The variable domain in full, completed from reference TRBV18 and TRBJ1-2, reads NAGVMQNPRHLVRRRGQEARLRCSPMKGHSHVYWYRQLPEEGLKFMVYLQKENIIDESGMPKERFSAEFPKEGPSILRIQQVVRGDSAAYFCASSPPTGMYDGYTFGSGTRLTVV.

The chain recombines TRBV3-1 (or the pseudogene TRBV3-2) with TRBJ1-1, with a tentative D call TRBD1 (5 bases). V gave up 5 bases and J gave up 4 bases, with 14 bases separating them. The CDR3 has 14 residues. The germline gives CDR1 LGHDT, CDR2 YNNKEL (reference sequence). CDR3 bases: TGTGCCAGCAGCTACTCACAGGAGGCCACTGAAGCTTTCTTT. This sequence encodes CASSYSQEATEAFF.

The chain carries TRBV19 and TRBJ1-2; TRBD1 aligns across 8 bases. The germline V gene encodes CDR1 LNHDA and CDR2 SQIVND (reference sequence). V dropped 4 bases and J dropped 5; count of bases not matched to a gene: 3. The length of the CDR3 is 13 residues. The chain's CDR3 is CASSRTGTYGYTF. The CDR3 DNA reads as TGTGCCAGTAGTAGGACAGGGACTTATGGCTACACCTTC.

The CDR3 sequence is CASSFNLGSTRSPLHF. CDR3 nucleotide sequence: TGTGCCAGCAGTTTTAATCTCGGCAGTACCCGATCACCCCTCCACTTT. The V gene is TRBV28, the J gene TRBJ1-6; no firm D call. The CDR3 runs 16 residues. The germline CDR1 and CDR2 sequences are MDHEN and SYDVKM. The V and J ends lost 3 bases and 10 bases respectively, with 19 bases between them.

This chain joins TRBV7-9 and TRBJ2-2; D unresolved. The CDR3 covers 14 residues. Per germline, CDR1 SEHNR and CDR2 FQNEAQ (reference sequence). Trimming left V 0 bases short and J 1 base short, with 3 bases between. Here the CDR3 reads CASSLAGNTGELFF. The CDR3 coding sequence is TGTGCCAGCAGCTTAGCAGGGAACACCGGGGAGCTGTTTTTT.